This TCR beta chain was found in a study of blood T cell repertoires in COVID-19. The table came from immunoSEQ multiplex PCR; TCRdb's copy has only in-frame clones and leaves some out. This table has about 57,000 clones, roughly 88% appearing once. CDR3 size: 12 residues. V was shortened by 6 bases and J by 4 bases, with 9 bases between the two germline ends. Germline V gene lookup returns CDR1 LGHDT and CDR2 YNNKEL (reference sequence). V is TRBV3-1 (or the pseudogene TRBV3-2) and J is TRBJ1-1; D possibly corresponds to TRBD1 (5 bases). The specimen was peripheral blood. This clonotype originated in a human donor in a cohort sampled during active COVID-19. CDR3 in DNA: TGTGCCAGCAGGGGCAGGGTCACTGAAGCTTTCTTT. Its translation: CASRGRVTEAFF.